This T cell receptor (beta chain) is drawn from a study of T cells in localized non-small cell lung cancer. Trimming pared 1 base from V and 8 bases from J, leaving 12 bases between. Per germline, CDR1 LGHNA and CDR2 YSLEER. The CDR3 spans 14 residues. Only in-frame clones appear in the TCRdb table, and some are missing; sequencing was by immunoSEQ multiplex PCR. Of 26,000 or so clones in the sample, roughly nine tenths were seen once. The genes are TRBV4-3 and TRBJ2-1, with D possibly matching TRBD2 (5 bases). The source is an older female donor with stage II squamous cell lung carcinoma. Here the sequenced sample was peripheral blood, taken before any cancer treatment. The CDR3 region is CASSQGHRRDEQFF. CDR3 DNA: TGCGCCAGCAGCCAAGGCCACCGGCGGGATGAGCAGTTCTTC.